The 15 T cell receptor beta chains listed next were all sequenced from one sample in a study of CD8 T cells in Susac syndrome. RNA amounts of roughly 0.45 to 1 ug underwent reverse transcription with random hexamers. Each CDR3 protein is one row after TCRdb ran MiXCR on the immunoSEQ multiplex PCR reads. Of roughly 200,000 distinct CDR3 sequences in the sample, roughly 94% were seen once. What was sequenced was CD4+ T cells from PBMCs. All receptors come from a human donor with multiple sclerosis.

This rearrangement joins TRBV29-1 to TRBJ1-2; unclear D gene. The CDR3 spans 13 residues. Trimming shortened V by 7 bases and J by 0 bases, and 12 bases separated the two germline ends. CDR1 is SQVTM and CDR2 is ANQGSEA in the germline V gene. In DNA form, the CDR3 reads TGCAGCGCCGCACGAGCAGCTAACTATGGCTACACCTTC. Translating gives CSAARAANYGYTF.

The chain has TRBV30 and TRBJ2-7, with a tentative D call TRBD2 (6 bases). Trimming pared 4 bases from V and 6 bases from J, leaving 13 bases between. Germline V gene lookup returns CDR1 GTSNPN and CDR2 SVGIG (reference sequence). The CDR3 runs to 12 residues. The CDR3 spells CAWNVGGGEQYV. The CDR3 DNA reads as TGTGCCTGGAACGTCGGGGGAGGCGAGCAGTACGTC.

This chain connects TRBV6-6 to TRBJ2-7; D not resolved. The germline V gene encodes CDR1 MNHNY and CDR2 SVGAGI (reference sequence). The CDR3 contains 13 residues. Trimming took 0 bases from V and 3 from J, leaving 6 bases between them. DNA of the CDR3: TGTGCCAGCAGTTACTCGAAACACTACGAGCAGTACTTC. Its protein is CASSYSKHYEQYF.

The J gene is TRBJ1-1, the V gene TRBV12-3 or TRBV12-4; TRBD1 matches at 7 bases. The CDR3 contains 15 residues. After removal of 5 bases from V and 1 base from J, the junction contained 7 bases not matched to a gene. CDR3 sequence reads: CASSGGQLRNTEAFF. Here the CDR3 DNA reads TGTGCCAGCAGTGGGGGACAGCTCCGGAACACTGAAGCTTTCTTT.

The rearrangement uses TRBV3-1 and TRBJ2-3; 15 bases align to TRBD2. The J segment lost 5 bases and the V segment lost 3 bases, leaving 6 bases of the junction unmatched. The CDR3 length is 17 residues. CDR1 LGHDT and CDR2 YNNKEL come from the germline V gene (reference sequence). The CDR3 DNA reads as TGTGCCAGCAGCCACCTTCGGACTAGCGGGGGGGAAGATACGCAGTATTTT. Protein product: CASSHLRTSGGEDTQYF.

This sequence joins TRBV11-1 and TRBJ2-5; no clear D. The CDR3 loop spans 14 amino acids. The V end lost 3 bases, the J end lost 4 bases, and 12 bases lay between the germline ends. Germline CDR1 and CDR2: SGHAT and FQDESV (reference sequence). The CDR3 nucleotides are TGTGCCAGCAGCTTTGAGGTTAGAGGAGAGACCCAGTACTTC. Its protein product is CASSFEVRGETQYF.

CDR3 DNA: TGTGCCAGCTCACCAGGGTTAGCGGGGACACCCTACGAGCAGTACGTC. This gives the protein CASSPGLAGTPYEQYV. The chain is built from TRBV18 and TRBJ2-7; 8 bases align to TRBD2. The CDR3 covers 16 residues. V lost 2 bases and J lost 2; bases outside the gene matches: 8. Germline V lookup: CDR1 KGHSH, CDR2 LQKENI.

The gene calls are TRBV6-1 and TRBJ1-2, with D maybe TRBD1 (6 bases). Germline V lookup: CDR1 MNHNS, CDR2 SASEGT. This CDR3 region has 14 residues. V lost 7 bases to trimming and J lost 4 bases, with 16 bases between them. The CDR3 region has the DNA TGTGCCAGCACTCTGGAGGACAGTATCTATGGCTACACCTTC. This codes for CASTLEDSIYGYTF.

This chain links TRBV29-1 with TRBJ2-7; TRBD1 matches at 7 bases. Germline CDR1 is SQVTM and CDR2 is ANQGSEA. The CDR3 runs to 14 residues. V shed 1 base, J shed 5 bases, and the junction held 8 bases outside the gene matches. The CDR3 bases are TGCAGCGTTGAAGGACAGGGCCCTGGCCACGAGCAGTACTTC. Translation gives CSVEGQGPGHEQYF.

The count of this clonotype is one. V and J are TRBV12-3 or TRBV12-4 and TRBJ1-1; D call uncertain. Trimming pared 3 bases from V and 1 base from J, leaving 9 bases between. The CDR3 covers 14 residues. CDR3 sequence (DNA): TGTGCCAGCAGTTTCGGGGTAGGGAACACTGAAGCTTTCTTT. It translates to CASSFGVGNTEAFF.

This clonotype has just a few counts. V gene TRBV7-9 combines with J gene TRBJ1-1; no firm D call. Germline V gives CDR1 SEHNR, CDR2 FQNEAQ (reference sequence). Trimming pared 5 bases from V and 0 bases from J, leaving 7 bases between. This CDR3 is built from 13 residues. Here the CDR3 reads CASSAGLNTEAFF. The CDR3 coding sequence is TGTGCCAGCAGCGCTGGTCTGAACACTGAAGCTTTCTTT.

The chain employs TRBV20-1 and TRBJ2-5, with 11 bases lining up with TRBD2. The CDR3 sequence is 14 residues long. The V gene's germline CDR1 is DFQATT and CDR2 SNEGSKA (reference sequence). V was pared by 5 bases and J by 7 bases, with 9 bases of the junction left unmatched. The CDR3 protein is CSAPVAGGQGTQYF. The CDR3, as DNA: TGCAGTGCTCCAGTAGCGGGGGGGCAGGGGACCCAGTACTTC.

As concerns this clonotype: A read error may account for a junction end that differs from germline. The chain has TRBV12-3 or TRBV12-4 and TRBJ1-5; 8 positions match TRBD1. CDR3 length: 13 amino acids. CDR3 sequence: CASSADRVDPQLF. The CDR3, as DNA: TGTGCCAGCAGTGCGGACAGGGTGGACCCCCAGCTTTTT.

CDR3 in amino acids: CASGGGTSIGEQFF. The CDR3 DNA reads as TGTGCCAGCGGAGGCGGGACGTCTATCGGTGAGCAGTTCTTC. V usage is TRBV6-1 and J usage is TRBJ2-1; TRBD2 is a possible D gene (6 bases). V lost 8 bases and J 9 bases, leaving 20 bases between the germline ends. Per the germline V gene, CDR1 is MNHNS and CDR2 is SASEGT. The CDR3 extends over 14 amino acids.

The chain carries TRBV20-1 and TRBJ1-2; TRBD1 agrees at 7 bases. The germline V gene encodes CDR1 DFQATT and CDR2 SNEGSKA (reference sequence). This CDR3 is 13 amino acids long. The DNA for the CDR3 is TGCAGCCCCAGGCAGGGGGGTGACTATGGCTACACCTTC. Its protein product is CSPRQGGDYGYTF.